Presented here are 27 T cell receptor beta chains from one specimen sequenced in a study of quantifying T cell responses using KT2 cells. Study overall: Reverse transcription used primers in the TCR alpha and beta constant regions.

A single-stranded UMI oligo with SP2 sequence was ligated to cDNA 3' ends. The first PCR ran approximately 4 cycles with an equimolar RC1.1 and RC1.2 beta primer mix. TCRdb ran MiXCR on the UMI-ligation and nested PCR reads and lists one entry per CDR3 protein. The sample has about 30,000 distinct CDR3 sequences, under 7.5% seen once; the top ten hold approximately 15%. The sequenced material came from PBMCs spiked with cells of the T cell clone KT2. The receptors were sampled from a human donor.

Ten or more counts support this clonotype. The rearrangement uses TRBV5-1 and TRBJ1-1, with D unresolved. Germline V lookup: CDR1 SGHRS, CDR2 YFSETQ. Trimming took off 0 bases at V and 8 bases at J, with 14 bases between the two ends. The CDR3 extends over 14 amino acids. CDR3 protein: CASSLVLSGVEAFF. The DNA for the CDR3 is TGCGCCAGCAGCTTGGTACTGTCAGGCGTCGAAGCTTTCTTT.

The sample holds a few counts of this clonotype. The chain employs TRBV18 and TRBJ1-1, with D hard to call. Trimming took off 3 bases at V and 0 bases at J, with 5 bases between the two ends. The CDR3 length is 13 residues. Germline-derived CDR1 and CDR2 are KGHSH and LQKENI. The DNA for the CDR3 is TGTGCCAGCTCACCGCCGGTGAACACTGAAGCTTTCTTT. Its translation is CASSPPVNTEAFF.

In DNA, the CDR3 is TGTGCCATCAGTTCTCCCGGGACAGGGAGCTCCTACGAGCAGTACTTC. Translation: CAISSPGTGSSYEQYF. The chain employs TRBV10-3 and TRBJ2-7; TRBD1 aligns across 9 bases. The CDR3 runs 16 residues. Germline lookup yields CDR1 ENHRY and CDR2 SYGVKD. Germline trimming cut 5 bases from V and 0 bases from J; bases unmatched to any gene: 8.

This clonotype was observed a handful of times. This rearrangement joins TRBV4-1 to TRBJ2-4; D is perhaps TRBD1 or TRBD2 (5 bases each). CDR3 length equals 16 residues. CDR1 and CDR2 from the germline V gene are MGHRA and YSYEKL. Trimming cost V 0 bases and J 5 bases, with 14 bases left between them. The DNA for the CDR3 is TGCGCCAGCAGCCAAGATACGGGGCAGGGTCAAAACATTCAGTACTTC. Protein: CASSQDTGQGQNIQYF.

This clonotype was seen at least ten times. This chain connects TRBV6-5 to TRBJ1-3; 8 bases line up with TRBD1. The CDR3 runs to 16 residues. CDR1 is MNHEY and CDR2 is SVGAGI in the germline V gene. The trim removed 3 bases at V and 2 bases at J, leaving 6 bases unmatched. The CDR3 DNA sequence: TGTGCCAGCAGTTATTCACAGGGGGGTCCTGGAAACACCATATATTTT. It codes for CASSYSQGGPGNTIYF.

This clonotype counts as medium-sized. The rearrangement links TRBV4-1 to TRBJ1-1; D gene uncertain. Trimming pared 3 bases from V and 4 bases from J, leaving 21 bases between. Germline assignment: CDR1 MGHRA and CDR2 YSYEKL. This CDR3 comprises 17 residues. CDR3 coding DNA: TGCGCCAGCAGCCAGGCGAACATGGGGTTTAGTGGCACTGAAGCTTTCTTT. It specifies CASSQANMGFSGTEAFF.

To note about this clonotype: A read error may explain this, as a much larger clone is one base away. V and J are TRBV2 and TRBJ1-4; D gene ambiguous. The V end was cut by 6 bases, the J end by 15 bases, with 14 bases between. Germline V gene sequence: CDR1 SNHLY, CDR2 FYNNEI. This CDR3 spans 11 amino acids. CDR3: CASSCQTIVFF. The CDR3 nucleotides are TGTGCCAGCAGCTGTCAGACGATAGTGTTTTTT. Using reference TRBV2 and TRBJ1-4 for the parts outside the CDR3, the full variable domain is EPEVTQTPSHQVTQMGQEVILRCVPISNHLYFYWYRQILGQKVEFLVSFYNNEISEKSEIFDDQFSVERPDGSNFTLKIRSTKLEDSAMYFCASSCQTIVFFGSGTQLSVL.

The chain joins TRBV7-2 to TRBJ2-1; unclear D gene. The CDR3 is 11 residues long. Trimming shortened V by 5 bases and J by 12 bases, and 11 bases separated the two germline ends. The V gene's germline CDR1 is SGHTA and CDR2 FQGNSA. The CDR3, as DNA: TGTGCCAGCAGCCCTCTAGGGTTGCAGTTCTTC. As protein: CASSPLGLQFF.

The table lists this clonotype with many counts. The chain recombines TRBV11-2 with TRBJ2-1, with D uncertain. V dropped 1 base and J dropped 9 bases, with 10 bases sitting between them. Germline CDR1 and CDR2: SGHAT and FQNNGV. The CDR3 loop spans 13 amino acids. In DNA, the CDR3 is TGTGCCAGCAGCTTAGGAAGGCATGGTGAGCAGTTCTTC. Amino acids: CASSLGRHGEQFF.

This clonotype was picked up many times. This chain joins TRBV29-1 and TRBJ1-4; a possible D gene is TRBD1 (6 bases). The germline V and J ends were trimmed by 5 bases and 11 bases, with 18 bases remaining between them. The CDR3 runs to 13 residues. CDR1 is SQVTM, CDR2 ANQGSEA, per germline. The CDR3, as DNA: TGCAGCGTTCTCCGAGGTGGAACAGGGAAACTGTTTTTT. Its protein is CSVLRGGTGKLFF. The variable domain in full, completed from reference TRBV29-1 and TRBJ1-4, reads SAVISQKPSRDICQRGTSLTIQCQVDSQVTMMFWYRQQPGQSLTLIATANQGSEATYESGFVIDKFPISRPNLTFSTLTVSNMSPEDSSIYLCSVLRGGTGKLFFGSGTQLSVL.

V gene TRBV5-1 combines with J gene TRBJ2-6; no definite D call. With 7 bases removed from V and 0 bases from J, the gap between germline ends came to 8 bases. The CDR3 has 14 amino acids. Germline V gene sequence: CDR1 SGHRS, CDR2 YFSETQ. The CDR3 loop is CASSEVSGANVLTF. CDR3 DNA: TGCGCCAGCTCAGAGGTCTCTGGGGCCAACGTCCTGACTTTC.

The chain recombines TRBV6-1 with TRBJ2-3; 8 bases are a match to TRBD2. Germline V CDR1 and CDR2: MNHNS, SASEGT. J lost 4 bases, V lost 3 bases, and 6 bases had no gene match. The CDR3 has 15 residues. This CDR3 is CASSEAGGGADTQYF. As DNA, the CDR3 is TGTGCCAGCAGTGAGGCCGGGGGGGGGGCAGATACGCAGTATTTT.

The chain uses TRBV5-4 and TRBJ2-5; TRBD2 matches 15 bases. Germline assignment: CDR1 SGHNT and CDR2 YYREEE (reference sequence). This CDR3 has 18 amino acids. V shed 9 bases and J 1 base; nucleotides not matched to a gene: 13. Here the CDR3 reads CATSRGLAGGLRQETQYF. In nucleotides, the CDR3 is TGTGCCACTAGCCGCGGACTAGCGGGGGGGCTTCGCCAAGAGACCCAGTACTTC.

This sequence joins TRBV12-3 or TRBV12-4 and TRBJ1-6; TRBD1 agrees at 7 bases. The V and J ends lost 5 bases and 6 bases, in that order; junction bases with no gene match: 4. The length of the CDR3 is 14 residues. CDR3 bases: TGTGCCAGCAGTCTCGGACAGGTTAATTCACCCCTCCACTTT. Translating it yields CASSLGQVNSPLHF.

In this sample, this clonotype turned up many times. The J gene is TRBJ2-7, the V gene TRBV6-1; D not certain. Germline assignment: CDR1 MNHNS and CDR2 SASEGT. V lost 4 bases, J lost 2 bases, and 12 bases lay in between. This CDR3 is built from 14 residues. The CDR3 spells CASSAVVGAYEQYF. In DNA, the CDR3 is TGTGCCAGCAGTGCTGTGGTCGGAGCCTACGAGCAGTACTTC.

This clonotype was counted ten times or more. This chain connects TRBV6-5 to TRBJ2-3; 10 nucleotides agree with TRBD1. CDR1 and CDR2 (germline): MNHEY, SVGAGI. Losses at the gene ends were 3 bases for V and 6 bases for J; bases not matched to a gene: 15. The CDR3 is 18 amino acids. CDR3 sequence reads: CASSYRRVGGTGDDTQYF. CDR3 nucleotides: TGTGCCAGCAGTTATCGCCGGGTCGGAGGGACAGGGGACGATACGCAGTATTTT.

V usage is TRBV7-2 and J usage is TRBJ1-1; TRBD1 matches 7 bases. V gave up 5 bases and J gave up 11 bases; unmatched junction bases: 17. In germline, CDR1 is SGHTA, CDR2 FQGNSA. The CDR3 covers 15 residues. CDR3 sequence reads: CASSPEIGQVPVAFF. The CDR3 DNA reads TGTGCCAGCAGCCCCGAGATTGGACAGGTCCCTGTGGCTTTCTTT.

This clonotype was seen repeatedly, ten times or more. This chain links TRBV4-1 with TRBJ2-3; D remains unclear. V was trimmed by 0 bases and J by 2 bases, leaving 12 bases between them. CDR3 length equals 16 residues. Germline V gene sequence: CDR1 MGHRA, CDR2 YSYEKL. CDR3 sequence (DNA): TGCGCCAGCAGCCAAGATAGGCAAGTTGCCACAGATACGCAGTATTTT. Its translation: CASSQDRQVATDTQYF.

In this sample, this clonotype turned up many times. V gene TRBV3-1 combines with J gene TRBJ1-3, with D hard to call. The CDR3 has 12 residues. The germline CDR1 and CDR2 sequences are LGHDT and YNNKEL (reference sequence). Trimming removed 6 bases from V and 6 bases from J, with 9 bases in between. The DNA of the CDR3 is TGTGCCAGCAGTACTGCGTCAAACACCATATATTTT. Translating it yields CASSTASNTIYF. The variable domain in full, with the rest retrieved from reference TRBV3-1 and TRBJ1-3, is DTAVSQTPKYLVTQMGNDKSIKCEQNLGHDTMYWYKQDSKKFLKIMFSYNNKELIINETVPNRFSPKSPDKAHLNLHINSLELGDSAVYFCASSTASNTIYFGEGSWLTVV.

This clonotype was seen more than once but under ten times. The chain employs TRBV12-3 or TRBV12-4 and TRBJ1-1, with 12 bases aligning to TRBD1. Trimming cost V 6 bases and J 5 bases; bases outside gene matches: 10. This CDR3 comprises 16 residues. CDR3 in amino acids: CASSQPGQGAGTEAFF. The CDR3 nucleotides read TGTGCCAGCAGCCAACCGGGACAGGGGGCGGGGACTGAAGCTTTCTTT.

The chain has TRBV12-3 or TRBV12-4 and TRBJ1-1; no definite D call. The CDR3 is made up of 13 amino acids. V lost 2 bases and J lost 4, with 8 bases in between. The CDR3 DNA reads as TGTGCCAGCAGTTTATGGGAAGGCACTGAAGCTTTCTTT. Translation: CASSLWEGTEAFF.

This clonotype was found a few times. The J gene is TRBJ2-7, the V gene TRBV18; 8 bases agree with TRBD1. Germline V gene data show CDR1 as KGHSH and CDR2 as LQKENI. The V segment lost 4 bases and the J segment 0 bases; nucleotides outside the gene matches: 5. The CDR3 extends over 15 amino acids. This chain's CDR3 is CASSLTGENSYEQYF. CDR3 DNA sequence: TGTGCCAGCTCACTGACAGGGGAAAACTCCTACGAGCAGTACTTC.

This clonotype has just a few counts. The V gene is TRBV6-5, the J gene TRBJ2-3, with unresolved D. The CDR3 is 13 amino acids. Germline V CDR1 and CDR2: MNHEY, SVGAGI. V dropped 2 bases and J dropped 3 bases, with 6 bases sitting between them. This CDR3 is CASSYDATDTQYF. CDR3 DNA sequence: TGTGCCAGCAGTTACGACGCGACAGATACGCAGTATTTT.

In regard to this clonotype: A much bigger clone sits one base away, suggesting this may be a read error. The CDR3 DNA sequence: TGCGCCAGCAGTGAGACGGGCCGGAGCTCCTACAATGAGCGGTTCTTC. Its protein is CASSETGRSSYNERFF. This chain uses TRBV10-1 with TRBJ2-1; D remains unclear. Looked up from germline, CDR1 is WNHNN and CDR2 is SYGVQD (reference sequence). The CDR3 loop spans 16 amino acids.

This clonotype came up many times. The V and J genes are TRBV10-3 and TRBJ2-7; tentative D call: TRBD2 (6 bases). Deletions cut 3 bases from V and 5 bases from J, with 14 bases between. CDR3 length equals 14 residues. Germline V gives CDR1 ENHRY, CDR2 SYGVKD. CDR3 coding DNA: TGTGCCATCAGTGAAGAAACGGGCGGGAACGAGCAGTACTTC. Its protein is CAISEETGGNEQYF.

The chain is built from TRBV9 and TRBJ1-6; the D gene is possibly TRBD1 (5 bases). The CDR3 has 17 amino acids. In germline, CDR1 is SGDLS, CDR2 YYNGEE. Trimming stripped 1 base from V and 8 bases from J, with 19 bases between. The CDR3 DNA sequence: TGTGCCAGCAGCGTAAAAGAGGGCCCCGGCAGGGATTCACCCCTCCACTTT. This codes for CASSVKEGPGRDSPLHF.

The V gene is TRBV7-8, the J gene TRBJ2-1; 8 positions match TRBD2. This CDR3 region has 15 residues. Germline V gene data show CDR1 as SGHVS and CDR2 as FQNEAQ. V was pared by 4 bases and J by 8 bases, with 10 bases of the junction left unmatched. The CDR3 DNA reads as TGTGCCAGCAGCTCCCCCGACGGGGGGGGGGATGAGCAGTTCTTC. It codes for CASSSPDGGGDEQFF.